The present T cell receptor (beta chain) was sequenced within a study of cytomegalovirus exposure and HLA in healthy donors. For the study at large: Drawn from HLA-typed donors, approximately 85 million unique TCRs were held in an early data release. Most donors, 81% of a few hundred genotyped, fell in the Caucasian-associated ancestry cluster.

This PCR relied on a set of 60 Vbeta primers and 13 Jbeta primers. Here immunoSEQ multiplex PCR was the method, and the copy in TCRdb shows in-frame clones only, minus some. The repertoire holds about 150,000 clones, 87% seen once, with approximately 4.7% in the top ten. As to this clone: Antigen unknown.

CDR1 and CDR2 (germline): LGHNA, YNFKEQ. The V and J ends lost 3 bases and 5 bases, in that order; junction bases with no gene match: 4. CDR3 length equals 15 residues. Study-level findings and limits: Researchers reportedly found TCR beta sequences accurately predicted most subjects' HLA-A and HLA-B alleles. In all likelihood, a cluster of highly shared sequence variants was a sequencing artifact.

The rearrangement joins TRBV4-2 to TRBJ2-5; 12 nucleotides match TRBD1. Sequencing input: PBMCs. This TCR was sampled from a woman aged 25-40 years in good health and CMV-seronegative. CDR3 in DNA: TGTGCCAGCAGCCAGGGACAGGGGGCGCCTGAGACCCAGTACTTC. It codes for CASSQGQGAPETQYF.